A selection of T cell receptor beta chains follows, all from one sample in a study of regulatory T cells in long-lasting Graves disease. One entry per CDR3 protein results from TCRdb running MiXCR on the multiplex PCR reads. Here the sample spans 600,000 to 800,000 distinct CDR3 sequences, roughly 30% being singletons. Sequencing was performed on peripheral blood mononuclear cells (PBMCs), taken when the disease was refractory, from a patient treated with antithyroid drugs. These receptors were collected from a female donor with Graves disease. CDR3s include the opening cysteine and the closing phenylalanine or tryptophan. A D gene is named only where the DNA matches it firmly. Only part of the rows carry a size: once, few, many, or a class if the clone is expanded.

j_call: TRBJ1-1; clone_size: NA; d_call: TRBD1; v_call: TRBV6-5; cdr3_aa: CASSFATGAEAFF; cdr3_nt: TGTGCCAGCAGTTTCGCGACAGGGGCTGAAGCTTTCTTT
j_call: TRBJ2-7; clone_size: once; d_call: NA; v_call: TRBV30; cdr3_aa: CAWGCYEQYF; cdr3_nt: TGTGCCTGGGGGTGCTACGAGCAGTACTTC
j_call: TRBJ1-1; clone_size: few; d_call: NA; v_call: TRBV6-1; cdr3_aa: CASSDRGSSKTEAFF; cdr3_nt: TGTGCCAGCAGCGACAGAGGTTCGTCAAAAACTGAAGCTTTCTTT
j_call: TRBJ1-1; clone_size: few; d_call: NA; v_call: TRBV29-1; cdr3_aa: CSVSRDTLRAFF; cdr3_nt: TGCAGCGTTTCTCGGGACACACTGCGGGCTTTCTTT
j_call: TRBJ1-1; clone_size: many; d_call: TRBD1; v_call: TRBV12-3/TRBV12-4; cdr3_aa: CASRGQGSTEAFF; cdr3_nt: TGTGCCAGCAGGGGACAGGGGAGCACTGAAGCTTTCTTT
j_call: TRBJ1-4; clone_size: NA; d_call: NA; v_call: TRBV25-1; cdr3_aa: CASSELAGGRGTNEKLFF; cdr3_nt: TGTGCCAGCAGTGAACTCGCCGGGGGGCGAGGGACTAATGAAAAACTGTTTTTT
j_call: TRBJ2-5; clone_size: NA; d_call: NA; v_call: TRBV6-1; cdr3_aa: CASSALLGETQYF; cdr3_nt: TGCGCCAGCAGTGCCCTTCTTGGGGAGACCCAGTACTTC
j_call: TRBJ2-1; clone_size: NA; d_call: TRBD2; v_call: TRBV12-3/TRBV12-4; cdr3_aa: CASSLLAGRGNEQFF; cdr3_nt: TGTGCCAGCAGTTTACTAGCGGGAAGAGGGAATGAGCAGTTCTTC
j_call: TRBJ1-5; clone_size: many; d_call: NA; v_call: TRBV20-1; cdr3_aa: CSASGGYSNQPQHF; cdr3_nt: TGCAGTGCTAGTGGGGGGTATAGCAATCAGCCCCAGCATTTT
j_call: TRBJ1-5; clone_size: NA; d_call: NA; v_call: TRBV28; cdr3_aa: CASSFLSGYQPQHF; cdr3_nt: TGTGCCAGCAGTTTTCTCTCCGGATATCAGCCCCAGCATTTT
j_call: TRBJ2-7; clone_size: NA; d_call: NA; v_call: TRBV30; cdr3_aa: CAWSQAGFDHEQYF; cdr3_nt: TGTGCCTGGAGTCAGGCAGGATTCGATCACGAGCAGTACTTC
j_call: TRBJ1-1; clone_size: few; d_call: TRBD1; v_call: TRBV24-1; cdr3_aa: CATSDPRQGNTEAFF; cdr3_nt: TGTGCCACCAGTGATCCGAGACAGGGGAACACTGAAGCTTTCTTT
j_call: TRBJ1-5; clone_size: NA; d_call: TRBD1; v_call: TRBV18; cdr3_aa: CASSSGQGVGQPQHF; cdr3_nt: TGTGCCAGCTCAAGCGGACAGGGGGTCGGTCAGCCCCAGCATTTT
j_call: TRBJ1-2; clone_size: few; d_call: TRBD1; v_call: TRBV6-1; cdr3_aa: CASSETGGLIYGYTF; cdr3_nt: TGTGCCAGCAGTGAGACAGGGGGCCTTATCTATGGCTACACCTTC
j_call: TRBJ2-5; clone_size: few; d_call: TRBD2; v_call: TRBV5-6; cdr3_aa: CASSLRLAWILETQYF; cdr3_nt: TGTGCCAGCAGCTTACGACTAGCCTGGATTCTAGAGACCCAGTACTTC
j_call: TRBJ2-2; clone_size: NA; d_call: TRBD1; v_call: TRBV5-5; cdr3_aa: CASRSDRGLHTGELFF; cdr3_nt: TGTGCCAGCAGGTCAGACAGGGGGCTTCACACCGGGGAGCTGTTTTTT
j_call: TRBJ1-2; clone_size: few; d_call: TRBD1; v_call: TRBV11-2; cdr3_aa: CASSRGTGGGYTF; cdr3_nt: TGTGCCAGCAGCAGGGGGACAGGAGGGGGCTACACCTTC
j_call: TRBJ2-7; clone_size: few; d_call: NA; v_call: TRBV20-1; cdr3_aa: CSASGREHEQYF; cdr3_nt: TGCAGTGCTAGCGGGAGAGAACACGAGCAGTACTTC
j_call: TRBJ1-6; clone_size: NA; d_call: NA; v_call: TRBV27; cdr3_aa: CASRAGTYNSPLHF; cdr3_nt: TGTGCCAGCAGAGCAGGGACCTATAATTCACCCCTCCACTTT
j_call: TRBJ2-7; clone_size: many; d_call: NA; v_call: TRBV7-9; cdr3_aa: CASSLARDSGEQYF; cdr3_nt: TGTGCCAGCAGCCTAGCTCGGGATAGCGGTGAGCAGTACTTC
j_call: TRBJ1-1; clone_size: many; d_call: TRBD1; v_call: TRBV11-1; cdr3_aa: CASSTPRGQTRMNTEAFF; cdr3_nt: TGTGCCAGCAGCACGCCCAGGGGGCAGACGAGGATGAACACTGAAGCTTTCTTT
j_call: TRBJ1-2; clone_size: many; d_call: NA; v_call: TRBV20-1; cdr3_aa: CSATANHYGYTF; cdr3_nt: TGCAGTGCTACCGCTAACCACTATGGCTACACCTTC
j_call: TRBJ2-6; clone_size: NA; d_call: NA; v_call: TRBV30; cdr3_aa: CAWSGGYSGANVLTF; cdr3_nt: TGTGCCTGGAGTGGAGGATACTCTGGGGCCAACGTCCTGACTTTC
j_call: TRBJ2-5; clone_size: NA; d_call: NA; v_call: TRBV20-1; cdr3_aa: CSARDITLRGPQYF; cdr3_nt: TGCAGTGCTAGAGATATTACACTGCGCGGGCCCCAGTACTTC
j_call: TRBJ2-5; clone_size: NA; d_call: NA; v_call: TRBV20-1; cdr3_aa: CSAPGIGGTQYF; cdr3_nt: TGCAGTGCCCCCGGCATTGGGGGGACCCAGTACTTC
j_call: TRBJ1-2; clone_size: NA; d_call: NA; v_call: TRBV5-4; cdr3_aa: CASSGAADRDYGYTF; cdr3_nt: TGTGCCAGCAGCGGGGCCGCGGACCGGGACTATGGCTACACCTTC
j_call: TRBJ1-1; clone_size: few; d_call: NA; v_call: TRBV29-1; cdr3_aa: CSVGGRPLATEAFF; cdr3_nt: TGCAGCGTGGGAGGACGGCCCCTGGCCACTGAAGCTTTCTTT
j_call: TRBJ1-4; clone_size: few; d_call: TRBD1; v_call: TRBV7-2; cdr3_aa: CASSLTGGHGEKLFF; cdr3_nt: TGTGCCAGCAGCCTCACAGGGGGCCATGGTGAAAAACTGTTTTTT
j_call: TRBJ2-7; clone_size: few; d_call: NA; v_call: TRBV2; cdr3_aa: CASTSGVASYEQYF; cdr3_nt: TGTGCCAGCACTTCGGGGGTGGCTAGTTACGAGCAGTACTTC
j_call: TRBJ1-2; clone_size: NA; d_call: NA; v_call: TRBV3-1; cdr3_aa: CASSFLRGEGYTF; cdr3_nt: TGTGCCAGCAGCTTCCTGCGGGGGGAAGGCTACACCTTC
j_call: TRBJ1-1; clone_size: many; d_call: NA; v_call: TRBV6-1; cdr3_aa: CASSRSGATEAFF; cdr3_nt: TGTGCCAGCAGTAGGTCCGGGGCCACTGAAGCTTTCTTT
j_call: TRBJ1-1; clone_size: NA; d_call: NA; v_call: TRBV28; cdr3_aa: CASRAALREAFF; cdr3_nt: TGTGCCAGCAGGGCCGCCCTCCGGGAAGCTTTCTTT
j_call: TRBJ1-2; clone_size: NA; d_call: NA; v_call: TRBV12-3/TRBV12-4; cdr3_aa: CASSLALIYGYTF; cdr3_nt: TGTGCCAGCAGTTTAGCGCTCATCTATGGCTACACCTTC
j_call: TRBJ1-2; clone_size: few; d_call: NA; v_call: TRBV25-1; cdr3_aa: CASSEYRSGYTF; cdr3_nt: TGTGCCAGCAGTGAATATCGGAGTGGCTACACCTTC
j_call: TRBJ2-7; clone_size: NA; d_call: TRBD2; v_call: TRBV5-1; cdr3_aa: CASMPTSGRNEQYF; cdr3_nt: TGCGCCAGCATGCCGACTAGCGGGAGAAACGAGCAGTACTTC
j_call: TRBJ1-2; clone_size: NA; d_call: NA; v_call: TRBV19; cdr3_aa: CASSIVGRQRSDGYTF; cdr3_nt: TGTGCCAGTAGTATAGTAGGCAGACAACGATCGGATGGCTACACCTTC
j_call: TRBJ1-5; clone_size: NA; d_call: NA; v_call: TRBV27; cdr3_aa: CASSLRGAPMGNQPQHF; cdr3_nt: TGTGCCAGCAGTTTACGAGGGGCTCCTATGGGCAATCAGCCCCAGCATTTT
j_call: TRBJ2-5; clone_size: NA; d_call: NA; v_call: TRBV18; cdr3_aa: CASSPKVQETQYF; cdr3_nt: TGTGCCAGCTCACCAAAGGTCCAAGAGACCCAGTACTTC
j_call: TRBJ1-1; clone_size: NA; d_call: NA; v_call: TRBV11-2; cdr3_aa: CASSLVGARNTEAFF; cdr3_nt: TGTGCCAGCAGCTTGGTGGGGGCGCGGAACACTGAAGCTTTCTTT
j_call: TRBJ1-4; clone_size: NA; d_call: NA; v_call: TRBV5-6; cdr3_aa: CVSAGQPNEKLFF; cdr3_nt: TGTGTCAGCGCCGGACAGCCTAATGAAAAACTGTTTTTT
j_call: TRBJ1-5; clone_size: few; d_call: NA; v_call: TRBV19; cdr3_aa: CASSIPGRSNQPQHF; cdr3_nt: TGTGCCAGTAGTATCCCGGGACGGAGCAATCAGCCCCAGCATTTT
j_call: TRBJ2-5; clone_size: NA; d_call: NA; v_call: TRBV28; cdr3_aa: CASSCFSGSGETQYF; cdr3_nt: TGTGCCAGCAGTTGCTTTTCGGGGAGCGGCGAGACCCAGTACTTC
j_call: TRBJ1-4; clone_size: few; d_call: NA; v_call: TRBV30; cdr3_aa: CARSVLPEEMELFF; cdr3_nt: TGTGCCCGGAGTGTACTTCCAGAGGAGATGGAACTGTTTTTT
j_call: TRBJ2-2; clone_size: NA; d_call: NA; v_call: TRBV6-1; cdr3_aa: CASSLGLAVGPGELFF; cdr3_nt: TGTGCCAGCAGTCTCGGTTTAGCGGTGGGGCCCGGGGAGCTGTTTTTT
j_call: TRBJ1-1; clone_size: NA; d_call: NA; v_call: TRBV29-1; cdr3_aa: CSVVGRVTEAFF; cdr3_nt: TGCAGCGTTGTGGGGCGGGTAACTGAAGCTTTCTTT
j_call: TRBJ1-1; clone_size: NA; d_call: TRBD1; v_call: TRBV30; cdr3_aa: CAWLQGGAFF; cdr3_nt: TGTGCCTGGCTACAGGGGGGAGCTTTCTTT
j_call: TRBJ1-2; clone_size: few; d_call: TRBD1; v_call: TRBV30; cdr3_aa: CACIEGARYGYTF; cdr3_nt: TGTGCCTGTATCGAGGGGGCGCGGTATGGCTACACCTTC
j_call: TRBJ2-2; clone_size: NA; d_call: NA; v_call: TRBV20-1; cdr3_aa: CSAPLNTGELFF; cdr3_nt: TGCAGTGCCCCTCTAAACACCGGGGAGCTGTTTTTT